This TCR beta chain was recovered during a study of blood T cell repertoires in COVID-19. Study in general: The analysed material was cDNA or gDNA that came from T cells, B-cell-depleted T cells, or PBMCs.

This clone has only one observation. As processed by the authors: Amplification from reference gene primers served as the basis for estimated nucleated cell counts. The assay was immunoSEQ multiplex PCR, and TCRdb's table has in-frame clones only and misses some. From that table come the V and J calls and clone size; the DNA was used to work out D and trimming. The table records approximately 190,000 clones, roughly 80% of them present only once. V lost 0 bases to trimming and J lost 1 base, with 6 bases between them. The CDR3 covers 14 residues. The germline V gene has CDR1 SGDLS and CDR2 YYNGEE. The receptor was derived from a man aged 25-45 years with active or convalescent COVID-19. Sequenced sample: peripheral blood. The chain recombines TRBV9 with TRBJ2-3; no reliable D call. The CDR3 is CASSVERGTDTQYF. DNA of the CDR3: TGTGCCAGCAGCGTAGAACGGGGCACAGATACGCAGTATTTT.